The 10 T cell receptor beta chains below all came from one sample that was sequenced in a study of shared clonotypes between healthy human individuals. The protocol was immunoSEQ multiplex PCR, while the TCRdb copy is restricted to in-frame clones and leaves out a portion. The top ten clones hold 1.5% of a sample with roughly 1 million clones, about 75% of them seen once. Input material: memory CD4+ T cells sorted from blood. The subset here: CD45RA-negative fraction. These receptors were taken from a man aged 18 to 29 in good health.

About this clone: Other DNA sequences from this sample encode an identical CDR3 as well. V gene TRBV19 combines with J gene TRBJ1-1; a possible D gene is TRBD1 (6 bases). Between the trimmed V and J ends, which lost 6 bases and 0 bases, there was a span of 14 bases. The CDR3 has 15 amino acids. CDR1 is LNHDA and CDR2 is SQIVND in the germline V gene (reference sequence). The CDR3 is CASSRQVSMNTEAFF. CDR3 in DNA: TGTGCCAGTAGCCGACAGGTATCAATGAACACTGAAGCTTTCTTT.

As to this clone: The same CDR3 is also encoded by other DNA sequences in this sample. This chain links TRBV7-3 with TRBJ1-1; tentative D call: TRBD1 (5 bases). The V gene lost 1 base and the J gene lost 1 base, with 7 bases spanning the gap. Germline CDR1 reads SGHTA; CDR2 reads FQGTGA. The CDR3 is made up of 14 amino acids. DNA for the CDR3: TGTGCCAGCAGCTTAAGTGGGGGGAACACTGAAGCTTTCTTT. The encoded protein is CASSLSGGNTEAFF.

The CDR3 is CAWSNSRNIQYF. CDR3 in DNA: TGTGCCTGGAGTAACTCGAGGAACATTCAGTACTTC. The chain is built from TRBV30 and TRBJ2-4; the D is unclear. V was shortened by 2 bases and J by 7 bases, with 9 bases between the two germline ends. This CDR3 spans 12 amino acids. The germline gives CDR1 GTSNPN, CDR2 SVGIG (reference sequence).

The chain employs TRBV21-1 and TRBJ2-1; the listed D gene, TRBD2, was not tested against the DNA. TRBV21-1 is classified as a pseudogene. The CDR3 has 18 amino acids. The CDR3 spells CASSNSGTSGHYYNEQFF. The DNA for the CDR3 is TGTGCCAGCAGCAATAGTGGGACTAGCGGACATTACTACAATGAGCAGTTCTTC.

This chain joins TRBV4-3 and TRBJ2-4; 9 nucleotides agree with TRBD2. The CDR3 contains 14 residues. The germline V gene has CDR1 LGHNA and CDR2 YSLEER. Trimming took 5 bases from V and 7 from J; bases not matched to a gene: 6. CDR3 protein: CASSNSGRGNIQYF. CDR3 DNA: TGCGCCAGCAGCAATAGCGGGAGAGGGAACATTCAGTACTTC.

The genes are TRBV30 and TRBJ2-1, with TRBD1 identical over 11 bases. The J segment lost 12 bases and the V segment lost 6 bases, leaving 7 bases of the junction unmatched. Looked up from germline, CDR1 is GTSNPN and CDR2 is SVGIG (reference sequence). CDR3 size: 12 residues. The CDR3, as DNA: TGTGCCTGTATCCGGGACAGGGGGTGGCAGTTCTTC. Its translation: CACIRDRGWQFF.

This sequence joins TRBV5-1 and TRBJ2-5; 8 nucleotides agree with TRBD1. Germline loops: CDR1 SGHRS, CDR2 YFSETQ. The ends lost 5 bases at V and 1 base at J; junction bases unmatched: 4. The CDR3 contains 14 residues. DNA of the CDR3: TGCGCCAGCAGTGGGACAGGTGGCCAAGAGACCCAGTACTTC. Its translation is CASSGTGGQETQYF.

The chain recombines TRBV7-2 with TRBJ2-7; D gene ambiguous. Between the trimmed V and J ends, which lost 5 bases and 4 bases, there was a span of 15 bases. The CDR3 is made up of 14 amino acids. The V gene's germline CDR1 is SGHTA and CDR2 FQGNSA. This CDR3 reads CASSRGPTLYEQYF. The DNA for the CDR3 is TGTGCCAGCAGCCGTGGACCGACACTTTACGAGCAGTACTTC.

This chain connects TRBV28 to TRBJ2-3, with D perhaps TRBD2 (5 bases). Trimming left V 8 bases short and J 11 bases short, with 26 bases between. CDR1 is MDHEN and CDR2 is SYDVKM in the germline V gene. The CDR3 has 15 amino acids. The CDR3 bases are TGTGCCAGCTCCTCGGGGAATCCGAACCTGGTAAAGCAGTATTTT. Its protein product is CASSSGNPNLVKQYF. Together with reference TRBV28 and TRBJ2-3, the CDR3 gives the full variable domain: DVKVTQSSRYLVKRTGEKVFLECVQDMDHENMFWYRQDPGLGLRLIYFSYDVKMKEKGDIPEGYSVSREKKERFSLILESASTNQTSMYLCASSSGNPNLVKQYFGPGTRLTVL.

The chain combines TRBV10-3 with TRBJ1-3, with D unclear. CDR1 ENHRY and CDR2 SYGVKD come from the germline V gene. The ends were cut back, 4 bases at V and 0 bases at J, with 10 bases in the middle. The length of the CDR3 is 15 residues. DNA for the CDR3: TGTGCCATCAGTGCCACGGGCGGCTCTGGAAACACCATATATTTT. Amino acids: CAISATGGSGNTIYF.